This T cell receptor (beta chain) was captured in a study of T cell responses to AZD1222 COVID-19 vaccine. Study-wide findings and caveats: Nearly half of the spike-specific TCRs reportedly recognize variant regions that carry no mutations. Donors in the cohort were predominantly white British and more often female, and clonal diversity was possibly underestimated. Dominant CD4 TCR responses targeted spike regions 160-218 and 743-854.

Profiling relied on immunoSEQ multiplex PCR, and the TCRdb table lists in-frame clones only, not all of them. The repertoire has some 140,000 clones, about 86% of them found once; the top ten carry more than 5.5%. About this clone itself: As yet, its antigen is unknown.

Germline V gene lookup returns CDR1 ENHRY and CDR2 SYGVKD. V was shortened by 3 bases and J by 10 bases, with 15 bases between the two germline ends. The CDR3 totals 13 residues. This sequence was found in an adult in good health. The source material was peripheral blood, sampled on day 0 of MenACWY control vaccination. V gene TRBV10-3 combines with J gene TRBJ1-1, with D maybe TRBD1 (5 bases). For the CDR3, the DNA is TGTGCCATCAGTGACCAACCCAACGACAGAGCTTTCTTT. As protein: CAISDQPNDRAFF.